The TCR beta chain under discussion was sequenced for a study of blood T cell dynamics during melanoma immunotherapy. Time point denoted: week 3, after first cycle of checkpoint inhibitor. Response was assessed by RECIST 1.1 at 12 weeks, except a couple of rapid progressors. Sequenced by immunoSEQ multiplex PCR; TCRdb stores in-frame clones only, minus some. Found here are about 12,000 clones, 70% to 90% of them singletons; the top ten hold 4% to 5%. CDR3 length: 16 amino acids. The sequencing here drew on blood, taken from a patient treated with checkpoint blockade. The chain carries TRBV21-1 and TRBJ1-1. TRBV21-1 is a documented pseudogene. This receptor was identified in a human donor with melanoma. For the CDR3, the DNA is TGTGCCAGCAGCAAAGGGGGGGTTAACCTGGACACTGAAGCTTTCTTT. It codes for CASSKGGVNLDTEAFF.